Given below is one T cell receptor beta chain in context. No antigen is known for it. Each of the donors was a healthy bone marrow donor. Likely unrecorded immune exposures existed in these nominally healthy donors. This sample is part of a study of cytomegalovirus exposure and HLA in healthy donors. Whole-study findings and limits: Most TCR beta V segments were productive about 90% or about 30% of the time in an earlier analysis.

The PCR contained 60 Vbeta and 13 Jbeta primers. Produced via immunoSEQ multiplex PCR; TCRdb's table is partial and in-frame only. The table lists 120,000 or so clones, around 80% of them singletons. This TCR was recovered from a young man in good health and CMV-seropositive. The sample comprised PBMCs.

The CDR3 region is CASSSIPTDTQYF. Here the CDR3 DNA reads TGTGCCAGCAGCTCCATCCCCACAGATACGCAGTATTTT. The chain carries TRBV7-3 and TRBJ2-3; the D is unclear. The V gene lost 4 bases and the J gene lost 2 bases, with 7 bases spanning the gap. This CDR3 contains 13 residues. In germline, CDR1 is SGHTA, CDR2 FQGTGA.